This T cell receptor (beta chain) derives from a study of T cells in tuberculosis. Study outcomes and limitations: Smaller distances to GMM-specific TCRs suggested their expansion in active tuberculosis. Shorter CDR3-alpha in active tuberculosis partly drove smaller distances.

Produced via immunoSEQ multiplex PCR; TCRdb's table is partial and in-frame only. The sample yields tens of thousands of clones, around 97% seen once. Germline CDR1 MNHEY, CDR2 SMNVEV (reference sequence). The CDR3 is made up of 14 amino acids. Trimming took off 6 bases at V and 1 base at J, with 13 bases between the two ends. This clone was detected only once. Its cognate antigen is unknown. The chain employs TRBV27 and TRBJ2-7, with D tentatively TRBD2 (5 bases). This sequence originates from a donor under 30 with latent tuberculosis or without tuberculosis infection. The specimen sequenced was PBMCs. CDR3 sequence (DNA): TGTGCCAGCAGGTATTCGACGGGATCCTACGAGCAGTACTTC. The encoded protein is CASRYSTGSYEQYF.